These T cell receptor beta chains were read from a single sample in a study of shared T cell receptors in the human thymus. Only in-frame clones appear in the TCRdb table, and some are missing; sequencing was by immunoSEQ multiplex PCR. This sample yields hundreds of thousands of clones, of which about four fifths are seen a single time; less than 0.015% belongs to the top ten. The sample was also reused in another study, on human thymus T cells.

Sequenced input: thymocytes. These receptors originate from a boy in the first two years of life with a congenital heart defect. The CDR3 runs from the conserved cysteine through the conserved F or W. Each record gives: clone size, J gene, V gene, D gene, CDR3 protein, CDR3 DNA. D genes are given only for firm matches. Some rows mark clone size as missing; the rest say once, few, many or name a class of expanded clone.

NA,TRBJ2-3,TRBV29-1,NA,CSVEARSLFTDTQYF,TGCAGCGTTGAAGCGCGCTCACTTTTCACAGATACGCAGTATTTT
NA,TRBJ1-2,TRBV5-1,NA,CASSQRWGDYGYTF,TGCGCCAGCAGCCAGAGGTGGGGGGACTATGGCTACACCTTC
NA,TRBJ1-2,TRBV19,TRBD1,CASSIWGDRGNGYTF,TGTGCCAGTAGTATATGGGGGGACAGGGGGAATGGCTACACCTTC
NA,TRBJ2-3,TRBV2,TRBD2,CASSKRTSGRHTDTQYF,TGTGCCAGCAGCAAACGGACTAGCGGGAGGCACACAGATACGCAGTATTTT
NA,TRBJ2-6,TRBV28,NA,CASSFGGFAGANVLTF,TGTGCCAGCAGTTTCGGTGGTTTCGCTGGGGCCAACGTCCTGACTTTC
once,TRBJ2-7,TRBV6-4,TRBD1,CASSVGTENHYEQYF,TGTGCCAGCAGTGTCGGGACAGAGAACCACTACGAGCAGTACTTC
NA,TRBJ2-1,TRBV7-9,NA,CASTASPRGSSYNEQFF,TGTGCCAGCACCGCTTCTCCCAGGGGAAGCTCCTACAATGAGCAGTTCTTC
NA,TRBJ2-7,TRBV4-3,TRBD1,CASSPDRGNKDEQYF,TGCGCCAGCAGCCCCGACAGGGGCAATAAGGACGAGCAGTACTTC
NA,TRBJ1-1,TRBV14,TRBD1,CASSPGQENTEAFF,TGTGCCAGCAGCCCGGGACAGGAGAACACTGAAGCTTTCTTT
few,TRBJ2-2,TRBV28,TRBD2,CASRTIGTITTGELFF,TGTGCCAGCAGGACCATCGGGACTATCACCACCGGGGAGCTGTTTTTT
once,TRBJ1-2,TRBV2,TRBD1,CASSEAQLGLGQGEYGYTF,TGTGCCAGCAGTGAAGCCCAACTCGGGCTGGGACAGGGGGAATATGGCTACACCTTC
few,TRBJ1-4,TRBV4-3,TRBD1,CASSLGGTGRREKLFF,TGCGCCAGCAGCCTGGGTGGGACAGGGCGTCGGGAAAAACTGTTTTTT
NA,TRBJ2-7,TRBV14,NA,CASSQERVPTPGIQGEQYF,TGTGCCAGCAGCCAAGAAAGGGTTCCGACTCCAGGTATACAGGGAGAGCAGTACTTC
NA,TRBJ1-1,TRBV6-5,NA,CASSPRGENTEAFF,TGTGCCAGCAGCCCTCGGGGTGAGAACACTGAAGCTTTCTTT
NA,TRBJ1-2,TRBV15,NA,CATSRESGGRSGYTF,TGTGCCACCAGCCGCGAATCGGGGGGCAGGAGTGGCTACACCTTC
NA,TRBJ2-7,TRBV6-5,TRBD1,CASSSPGQGHEQYF,TGTGCCAGCAGTTCTCCGGGACAGGGCCACGAGCAGTACTTC
NA,TRBJ2-7,TRBV28,TRBD1,CASSFRDRLYEQYF,TGTGCCAGCAGTTTCCGGGACAGACTCTACGAGCAGTACTTC
NA,TRBJ2-5,TRBV6-1,TRBD2,CASSGEGLAVQETQYF,TGTGCCAGCAGTGGAGAGGGACTAGCGGTACAAGAGACCCAGTACTTC
NA,TRBJ2-7,TRBV19,TRBD1,CASSLRTGEAYEQYF,TGTGCCAGTAGTCTCAGGACAGGGGAAGCCTACGAGCAGTACTTC
NA,TRBJ2-7,TRBV28,TRBD1,CASSLYRGRPYEQYF,TGTGCCAGCAGTTTATACAGGGGGCGTCCCTACGAGCAGTACTTC
once,TRBJ2-5,TRBV19,NA,CASLPRVAHQETQYF,TGTGCCAGTCTTCCCCGGGTAGCCCACCAAGAGACCCAGTACTTC
NA,TRBJ2-7,TRBV11-2,NA,CASSLAFYEQYF,TGTGCCAGCAGTCTAGCGTTCTACGAGCAGTACTTC
NA,TRBJ2-3,TRBV9,NA,CASGGEGTDTQYF,TGTGCCAGCGGAGGGGAGGGCACAGATACGCAGTATTTT
NA,TRBJ2-6,TRBV5-1,NA,CASSLTEPSGANVLTF,TGCGCCAGCAGCTTAACAGAACCCTCTGGGGCCAACGTCCTGACTTTC
NA,TRBJ1-5,TRBV7-9,NA,CASSGTGFPNQPQHF,TGTGCCAGCAGCGGCACAGGTTTCCCCAATCAGCCCCAGCATTTT
NA,TRBJ1-5,TRBV4-1,TRBD1,CASSQDRQGAPGQPQHF,TGCGCCAGCAGCCAGGACCGACAGGGGGCGCCAGGTCAGCCCCAGCATTTT
NA,TRBJ2-3,TRBV7-8,TRBD2,CASSLLAGGWGDTQYF,TGTGCCAGCAGCTTATTAGCGGGGGGATGGGGAGATACGCAGTATTTT
NA,TRBJ1-4,TRBV4-3,NA,CASSPRSGSEKLFF,TGCGCCAGCAGCCCCCGGTCCGGGTCTGAAAAACTGTTTTTT
NA,TRBJ2-3,TRBV5-4,NA,CASSLRDNADTQYF,TGTGCCAGCAGCTTAAGGGACAACGCAGATACGCAGTATTTT
NA,TRBJ1-1,TRBV10-2,NA,CASRWSRQAFPMNTEAFF,TGCGCCAGCAGATGGTCCCGCCAGGCGTTCCCCATGAACACTGAAGCTTTCTTT
NA,TRBJ1-3,TRBV4-1,NA,CASSQGGHSSGNTIYF,TGCGCCAGCAGCCAAGGGGGGCATAGCTCTGGAAACACCATATATTTT
NA,TRBJ2-7,TRBV27,TRBD1,CASSFRTGRGYEQYF,TGTGCCAGCAGTTTCAGGACAGGCCGAGGTTACGAGCAGTACTTC
NA,TRBJ1-3,TRBV4-2,NA,CASSQGGDGNTIYF,TGTGCCAGCAGCCAAGGTGGAGATGGAAACACCATATATTTT
once,TRBJ1-2,TRBV5-1,NA,CASSYTGTASNYGYTF,TGCGCCAGCAGCTACACCGGGACTGCCTCTAACTATGGCTACACCTTC
NA,TRBJ2-5,TRBV29-1,NA,CSVEDLPDSSATQYF,TGCAGCGTTGAAGATCTTCCGGACAGTTCTGCGACCCAGTACTTC
NA,TRBJ1-5,TRBV19,NA,CASSIVTYKIRGGQPQHF,TGTGCCAGTAGTATAGTTACATACAAGATCCGCGGAGGGCAGCCCCAGCATTTT
once,TRBJ1-2,TRBV27,TRBD1,CASSSSDRGWALYGYTF,TGTGCCAGCAGTTCCTCTGACAGGGGATGGGCGCTATATGGCTACACCTTC
NA,TRBJ2-5,TRBV4-2,NA,CASSQPTETQYF,TGTGCCAGCAGCCAACCTACAGAGACCCAGTACTTC
once,TRBJ2-1,TRBV7-3,TRBD2,CASSPHSGRDNEQFF,TGTGCCAGCAGCCCGCATAGCGGGAGGGACAATGAGCAGTTCTTC
few,TRBJ2-7,TRBV14,TRBD2,CASSQSQPGLAGIYEQYF,TGTGCCAGCAGCCAATCCCAACCTGGACTAGCGGGGATTTACGAGCAGTACTTC
NA,TRBJ1-1,TRBV15,NA,CATSQRGATNTEAFF,TGTGCCACCAGCCAGCGGGGAGCGACGAACACTGAAGCTTTCTTT
NA,TRBJ2-2,TRBV11-3,TRBD2,CASSVSGRVDTGELFF,TGTGCCAGCAGCGTAAGCGGGAGAGTAGACACCGGGGAGCTGTTTTTT
NA,TRBJ2-7,TRBV6-6,TRBD2,CASSFSSGATLREQYF,TGTGCCAGCAGTTTCTCTAGCGGCGCTACTTTGAGGGAGCAGTACTTC
NA,TRBJ2-2,TRBV18,TRBD1,CASSYPGTGANTGELFF,TGTGCCAGCTCTTACCCTGGGACAGGGGCTAACACCGGGGAGCTGTTTTTT
few,TRBJ2-5,TRBV7-2,TRBD2,CASSPWTSGRGFQETQYF,TGTGCCAGCAGCCCCTGGACTAGCGGGAGGGGCTTCCAAGAGACCCAGTACTTC
NA,TRBJ2-2,TRBV4-3,NA,CASSHVGRGQDTGELFF,TGCGCCAGCAGCCATGTTGGGCGGGGCCAAGACACCGGGGAGCTGTTTTTT
NA,TRBJ2-7,TRBV25-1,NA,CASSELGGNGRGYEQYF,TGTGCCAGCAGTGAATTGGGTGGGAATGGACGGGGCTACGAGCAGTACTTC
NA,TRBJ2-1,TRBV12-5,TRBD1,CASGTDRKNEQFF,TGTGCTAGTGGTACGGACAGGAAGAATGAGCAGTTCTTC
NA,TRBJ2-4,TRBV4-3,TRBD2,CASSQVPGTSGTYF,TGCGCCAGCAGCCAGGTCCCCGGGACTAGCGGGACTTACTTC
NA,TRBJ2-7,TRBV11-2,TRBD1,CASSLIQGIEQYF,TGTGCCAGCAGCTTGATACAGGGGATCGAGCAGTACTTC
NA,TRBJ2-7,TRBV5-1,TRBD2,CASSLVGLAGVEQYF,TGCGCCAGCAGCTTGGTAGGTCTAGCGGGAGTTGAGCAGTACTTC
NA,TRBJ1-2,TRBV7-9,NA,CASSPLGGPNYGYTF,TGTGCCAGCAGCCCCCTCGGAGGGCCTAACTATGGCTACACCTTC
NA,TRBJ1-3,TRBV28,NA,CASSRRQAPGNTIYF,TGTGCCAGCAGTCGCCGACAGGCCCCTGGAAACACCATATATTTT
few,TRBJ1-1,TRBV5-1,TRBD1,CASSLWDRSGVHTEAFF,TGCGCCAGCAGCTTGTGGGACAGGTCAGGAGTCCACACTGAAGCTTTCTTT
NA,TRBJ2-7,TRBV29-1,NA,CSVGGRRDIYEQYF,TGCAGCGTGGGGGGGCGGAGAGACATCTACGAGCAGTACTTC
NA,TRBJ2-1,TRBV7-2,TRBD2,CASSLAPGTSGRHEQFF,TGTGCCAGCAGCTTAGCGCCGGGGACTAGCGGGAGGCATGAGCAGTTCTTC
NA,TRBJ2-1,TRBV6-5,TRBD1,CASSYHRGQGFHEQFF,TGTGCCAGCAGTTACCACCGAGGACAGGGGTTCCATGAGCAGTTCTTC